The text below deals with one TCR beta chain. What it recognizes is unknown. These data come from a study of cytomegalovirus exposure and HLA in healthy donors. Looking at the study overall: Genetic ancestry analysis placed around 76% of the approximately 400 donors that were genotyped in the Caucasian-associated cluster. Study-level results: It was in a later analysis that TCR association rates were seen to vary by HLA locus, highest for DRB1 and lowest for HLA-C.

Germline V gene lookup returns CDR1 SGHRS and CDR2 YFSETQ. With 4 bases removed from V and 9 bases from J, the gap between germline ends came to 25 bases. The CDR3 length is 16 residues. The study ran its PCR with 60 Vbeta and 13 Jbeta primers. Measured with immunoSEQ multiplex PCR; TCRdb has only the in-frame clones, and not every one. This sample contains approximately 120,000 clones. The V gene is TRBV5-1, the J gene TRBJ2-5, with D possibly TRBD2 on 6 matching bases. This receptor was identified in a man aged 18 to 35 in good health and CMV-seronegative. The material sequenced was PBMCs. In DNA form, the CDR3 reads TGCGCCAGCAGCCCGGAGGGGCAGGCCCGCAAGCGGGCCCAGTACTTC. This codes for CASSPEGQARKRAQYF.